This section outlines one T cell receptor beta chain sequence together with its context. The assay was immunoSEQ multiplex PCR, and TCRdb's table has in-frame clones only and misses some. The sample has 120,000 to 150,000 clones; over 80% are singletons. Two negative PCRs, clearance, or symptom resolution were required of recovered Cohort 3 donors. This entry belongs to a study of blood T cell repertoires in COVID-19. On the study more broadly: Samples of COVID-19 (acute and convalescent) were obtained from the United States, Italy and Spain.

Trimming removed 5 bases from V and 2 bases from J; junction bases left unmatched: 14. The CDR3 is made up of 18 amino acids. Germline V gives CDR1 SEHNR, CDR2 FQNEAQ (reference sequence). This sequence was found in a woman in her thirties or forties who had recovered from COVID-19. The V call is TRBV7-9, the J call TRBJ2-1; 8 nucleotides match TRBD2. Material for sequencing was PBMCs or T cells enriched from blood (not recorded which). CDR3 protein: CASSPRSMLAGTYNEQFF. The CDR3 DNA reads as TGTGCCAGCAGCCCTCGATCGATGTTAGCGGGGACCTACAATGAGCAGTTCTTC. The whole variable domain, remainder taken from reference TRBV7-9 and TRBJ2-1, is DTGVSQNPRHKITKRGQNVTFRCDPISEHNRLYWYRQTLGQGPEFLTYFQNEAQLEKSRLLSDRFSAERPKGSFSTLEIQRTEQGDSAMYLCASSPRSMLAGTYNEQFFGPGTRLTVL.